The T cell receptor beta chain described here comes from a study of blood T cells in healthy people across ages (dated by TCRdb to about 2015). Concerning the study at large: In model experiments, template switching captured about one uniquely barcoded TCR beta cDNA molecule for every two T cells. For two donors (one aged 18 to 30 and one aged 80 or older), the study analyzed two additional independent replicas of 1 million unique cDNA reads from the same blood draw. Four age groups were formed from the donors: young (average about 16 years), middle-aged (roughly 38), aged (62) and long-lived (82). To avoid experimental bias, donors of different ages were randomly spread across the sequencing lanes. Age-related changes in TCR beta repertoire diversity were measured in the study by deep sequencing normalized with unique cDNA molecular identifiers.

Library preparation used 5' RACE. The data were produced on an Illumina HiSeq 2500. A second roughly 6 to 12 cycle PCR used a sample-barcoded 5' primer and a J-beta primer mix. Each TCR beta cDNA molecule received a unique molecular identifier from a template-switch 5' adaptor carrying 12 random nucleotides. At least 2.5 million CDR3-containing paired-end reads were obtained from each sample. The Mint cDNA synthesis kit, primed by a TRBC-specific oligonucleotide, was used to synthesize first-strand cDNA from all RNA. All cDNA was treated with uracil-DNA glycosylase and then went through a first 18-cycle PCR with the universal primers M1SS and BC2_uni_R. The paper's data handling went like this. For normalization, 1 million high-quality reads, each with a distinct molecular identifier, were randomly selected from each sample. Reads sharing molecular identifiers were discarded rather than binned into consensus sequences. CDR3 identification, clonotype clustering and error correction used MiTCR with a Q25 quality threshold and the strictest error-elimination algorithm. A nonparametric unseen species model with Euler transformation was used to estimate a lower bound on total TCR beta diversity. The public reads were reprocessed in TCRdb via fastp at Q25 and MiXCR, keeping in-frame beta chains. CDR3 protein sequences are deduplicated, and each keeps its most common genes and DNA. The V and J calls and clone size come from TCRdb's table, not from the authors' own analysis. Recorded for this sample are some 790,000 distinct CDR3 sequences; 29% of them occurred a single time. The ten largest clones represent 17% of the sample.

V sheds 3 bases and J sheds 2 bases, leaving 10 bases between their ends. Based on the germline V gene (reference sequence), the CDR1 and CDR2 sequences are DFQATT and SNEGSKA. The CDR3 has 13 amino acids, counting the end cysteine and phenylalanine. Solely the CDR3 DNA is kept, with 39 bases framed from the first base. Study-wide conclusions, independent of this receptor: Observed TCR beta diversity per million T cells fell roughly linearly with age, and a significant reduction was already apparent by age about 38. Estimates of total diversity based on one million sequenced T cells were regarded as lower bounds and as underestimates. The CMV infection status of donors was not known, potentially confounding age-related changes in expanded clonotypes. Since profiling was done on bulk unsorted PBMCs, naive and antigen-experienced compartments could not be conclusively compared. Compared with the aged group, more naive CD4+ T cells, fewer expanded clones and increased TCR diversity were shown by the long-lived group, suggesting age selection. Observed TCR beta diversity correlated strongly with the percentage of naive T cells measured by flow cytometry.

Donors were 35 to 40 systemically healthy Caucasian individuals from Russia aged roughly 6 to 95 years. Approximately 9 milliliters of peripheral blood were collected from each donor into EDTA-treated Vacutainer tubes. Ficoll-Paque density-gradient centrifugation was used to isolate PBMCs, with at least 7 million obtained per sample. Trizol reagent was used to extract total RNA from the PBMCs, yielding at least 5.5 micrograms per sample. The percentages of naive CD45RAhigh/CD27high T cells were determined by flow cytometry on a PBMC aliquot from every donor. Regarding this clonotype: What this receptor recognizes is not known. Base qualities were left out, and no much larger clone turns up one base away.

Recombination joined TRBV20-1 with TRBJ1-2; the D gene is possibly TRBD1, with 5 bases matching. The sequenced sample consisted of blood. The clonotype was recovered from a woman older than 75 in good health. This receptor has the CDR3 CSARGGVNYGYTF. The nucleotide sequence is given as TGCAGTGCTAGGGGGGGAGTAAACTATGGCTACACCTTC.